The 5 T cell receptor beta chains given below trace back to one sample, sequenced in a study of blood T cell repertoires in COVID-19. The table came from immunoSEQ multiplex PCR; TCRdb's copy has only in-frame clones and leaves some out. The table shows some 150,000 clones, with around 86% occurring only once. What was sequenced was peripheral blood. Receptor source: a man aged 50-60 years who had recovered from COVID-19.

The chain is built from TRBV6-2 or TRBV6-3 and TRBJ2-2; D might be TRBD2 (5 bases). The V end was cut by 0 bases, the J end by 4 bases, with 18 bases between. CDR1 and CDR2 from the germline V gene are MNHEY and SVGEGT. The CDR3 runs 18 residues. The CDR3, as DNA: TGTGCCAGCAGTTACTCCTCGGGCGGACTCCGCAGCACCGGGGAGCTGTTTTTT. It encodes CASSYSSGGLRSTGELFF.

The J gene is TRBJ2-1, the V gene TRBV4-1; TRBD1 might be the D (6 bases). In germline, CDR1 is MGHRA, CDR2 YSYEKL. The CDR3 is made up of 16 amino acids. Trimming removed 1 base from V and 3 bases from J, with 13 bases in between. The CDR3 spells CASSQVARGNYNEQFF. For the CDR3, the DNA is TGCGCCAGCAGCCAAGTCGCCAGGGGAAACTACAATGAGCAGTTCTTC.

The rearrangement links TRBV19 to TRBJ1-3, with D maybe TRBD1 (6 bases). Trimming left V 7 bases short and J 0 bases short, with 13 bases between. The CDR3 is made up of 15 amino acids. Germline lookup yields CDR1 LNHDA and CDR2 SQIVND (reference sequence). The CDR3 loop reads CASTETGDSGNTIYF. CDR3 bases: TGTGCCAGTACCGAGACAGGCGACTCTGGAAACACCATATATTTT. Full variable domain (rest looked up from reference TRBV19 and TRBJ1-3): DGGITQSPKYLFRKEGQNVTLSCEQNLNHDAMYWYRQDPGQGLRLIYYSQIVNDFQKGDIAEGYSVSREKKESFPLTVTSAQKNPTAFYLCASTETGDSGNTIYFGEGSWLTVV.

The chain links TRBV11-2 to TRBJ2-7; D is undetermined. V shed 1 base and J shed 3 bases, with 7 bases lying between them. The CDR3 has 13 residues. CDR1 SGHAT and CDR2 FQNNGV come from the germline V gene. The CDR3 DNA reads TGTGCCAGCAGCTTAGCGGTAAACTACGAGCAGTACTTC. Amino acids: CASSLAVNYEQYF.

The sample holds one count of this clone. This rearrangement joins TRBV10-3 to TRBJ2-7; 8 nucleotides align to TRBD1. V lost 6 bases to trimming and J lost 4 bases; unmatched junction nucleotides: 8. Germline loops: CDR1 ENHRY, CDR2 SYGVKD. This CDR3 is 14 amino acids long. The CDR3 sequence: CAIRGTGGLYEQYF. The CDR3 DNA follows: TGTGCCATCAGAGGTACAGGGGGTCTATACGAGCAGTACTTC.